The rows below give T cell receptor beta chains drawn from one sample of a study of post-analysis software for immune sequencing data. Each CDR3 protein gets one entry after TCRdb re-called the PCR reads with MiXCR. The table has around 710,000 distinct CDR3 sequences, more than 45% seen once. The sample comprised blood. These receptors all stem from a girl aged 5-17 years with multiple sclerosis. Both conserved end residues are trimmed from each CDR3. The order of the fields is V gene, J gene, CDR3 protein.

TRBV29-1	TRBJ1-2	SVGVSTNYGYT
TRBV6-2/TRBV6-3	TRBJ2-1	ASSYKSQGPSWNEQF
TRBV5-5	-	ASSPGTDFGTQY
TRBV5-1	TRBJ2-7	ASSLAGSQGAEQY
TRBV24-1	TRBJ1-2	ATSGQGAEGYT
TRBV15	TRBJ2-5	ATSSYGSQETQY
TRBV7-3	TRBJ2-6	ASSLTSAGEASGANVLT
TRBV7-8	TRBJ2-5	ASSLAGGPRTQETQY
TRBV6-5	TRBJ2-3	ASSRIGADTQY
TRBV7-8	TRBJ2-6	ASSLRWLGRARPGANVLT
TRBV20-1	TRBJ2-5	SARGPRQRERQY
TRBV10-2	TRBJ2-7	ASSAESSYEQY
TRBV27	TRBJ2-5	ASSASGEQY
TRBV4-3	TRBJ2-1	ASSQGQLAGQYNEQF
TRBV20-1	TRBJ2-3	SAWDLTTDTQY
TRBV28	TRBJ2-7	ASSIVGLYEQY
TRBV11-3	TRBJ2-5	ASSSRLAVQETQY
TRBV2	TRBJ1-2	ASTGIRTYGYT
TRBV6-1	TRBJ2-7	ASSEGRSDYYEQY
TRBV20-1	TRBJ2-3	SAIPGQGPTDTQY
TRBV9	TRBJ2-1	ASSVGGRHLSYNEQF
TRBV10-3	TRBJ2-2	AISQAGGPRGELF
TRBV4-3	TRBJ2-7	ASSQDWGQSCEQY
TRBV28	TRBJ1-1	ASSLGGLPRRAF
TRBV9	TRBJ2-1	ASSSPGGREQF
TRBV5-1	TRBJ2-1	ASSLGGRLNEQF
TRBV25-1	TRBJ2-3	ASSDGPEHGPHMDTQY
TRBV4-2	TRBJ1-2	ASSPTGQGNYGYT
TRBV4-2	TRBJ2-1	ASSQDLVREQF
TRBV20-1	TRBJ2-7	SAREGLAGPYEQY
TRBV12-3/TRBV12-4	TRBJ2-7	ASSFRSGEQY
TRBV29-1	-	SVEEVSGRPRETQY
TRBV5-5	TRBJ2-5	ASSPGGEFQETQY
TRBV4-1	TRBJ1-1	ASSQGPEGDTEAF
TRBV2	TRBJ1-2	ASSGGTGINYGYT
TRBV9	TRBJ2-7	ASSPSGRPYEQY
TRBV7-8	TRBJ2-7	ASSLGTSGSWYEQY